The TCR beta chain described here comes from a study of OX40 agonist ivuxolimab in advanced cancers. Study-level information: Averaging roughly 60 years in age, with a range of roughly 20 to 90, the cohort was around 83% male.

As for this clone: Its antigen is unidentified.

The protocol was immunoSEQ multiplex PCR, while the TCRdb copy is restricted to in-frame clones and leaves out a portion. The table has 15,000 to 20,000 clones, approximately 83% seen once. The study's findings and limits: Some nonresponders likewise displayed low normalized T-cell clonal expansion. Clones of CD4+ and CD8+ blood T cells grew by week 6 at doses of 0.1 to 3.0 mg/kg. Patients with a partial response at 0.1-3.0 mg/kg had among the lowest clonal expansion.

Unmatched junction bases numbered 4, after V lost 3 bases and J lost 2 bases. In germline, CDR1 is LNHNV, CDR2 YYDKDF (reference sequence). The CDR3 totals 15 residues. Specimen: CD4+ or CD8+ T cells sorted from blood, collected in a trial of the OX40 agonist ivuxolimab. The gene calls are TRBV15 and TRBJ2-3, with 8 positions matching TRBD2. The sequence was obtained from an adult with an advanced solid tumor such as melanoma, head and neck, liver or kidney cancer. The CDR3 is CATSRSSGPTDTQYF. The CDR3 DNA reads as TGTGCCACCAGCAGGTCTAGCGGGCCCACAGATACGCAGTATTTT.